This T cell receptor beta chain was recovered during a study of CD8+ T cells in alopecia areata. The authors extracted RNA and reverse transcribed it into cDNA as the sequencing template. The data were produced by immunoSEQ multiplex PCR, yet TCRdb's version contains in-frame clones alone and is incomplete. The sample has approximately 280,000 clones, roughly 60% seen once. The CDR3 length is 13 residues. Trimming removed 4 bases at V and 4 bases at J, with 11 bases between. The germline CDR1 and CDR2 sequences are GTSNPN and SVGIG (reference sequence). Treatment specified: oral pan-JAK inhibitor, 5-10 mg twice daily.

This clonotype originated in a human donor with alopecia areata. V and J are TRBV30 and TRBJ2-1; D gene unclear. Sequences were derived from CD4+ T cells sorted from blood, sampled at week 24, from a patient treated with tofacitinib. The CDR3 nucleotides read TGTGCCTGGAAACAGCTAATTTACAATGAGCAGTTCTTC. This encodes CAWKQLIYNEQFF.